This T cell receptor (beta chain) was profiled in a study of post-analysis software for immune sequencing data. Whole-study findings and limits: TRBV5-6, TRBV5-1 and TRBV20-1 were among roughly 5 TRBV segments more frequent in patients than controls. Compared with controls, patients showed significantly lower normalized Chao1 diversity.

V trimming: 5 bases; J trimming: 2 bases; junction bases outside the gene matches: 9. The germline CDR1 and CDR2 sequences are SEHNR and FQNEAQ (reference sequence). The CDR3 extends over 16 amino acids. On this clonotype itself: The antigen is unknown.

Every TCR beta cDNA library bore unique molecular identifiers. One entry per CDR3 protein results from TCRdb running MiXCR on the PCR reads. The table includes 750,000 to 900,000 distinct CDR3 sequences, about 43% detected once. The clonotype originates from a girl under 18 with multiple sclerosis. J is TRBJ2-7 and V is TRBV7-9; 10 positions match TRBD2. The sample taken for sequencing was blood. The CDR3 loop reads CASSPLAGGGAYEQYF. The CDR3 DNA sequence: TGTGCCAGCAGCCCCTTAGCGGGAGGTGGGGCCTACGAGCAGTACTTC.